This T cell receptor beta chain was captured by sequencing in a study of OX40 agonist ivuxolimab in advanced cancers. About the study as a whole: Ivuxolimab was a fully human IgG2 agonistic monoclonal antibody targeting the costimulatory receptor OX40 (CD134). Intravenous ivuxolimab was administered to patients every 2 weeks at six dose levels: 0.01, 0.1, 0.3, 1.5, 3 and 10 mg/kg. Of the roughly 51 patients in dose escalation, about 20 had hepatocellular carcinoma, roughly 15 had melanoma, 9 had renal cell carcinoma and 9 had head and neck cancer. A male proportion of under 85% and a mean age of about 60 years, ranging from about 20 to 79, were recorded for the dose-escalation cohort. Prior anti-PD-1, anti-PD-L1 or anti-CTLA-4 therapy was permitted, and checkpoint inhibitors had been received by about 44% of dose-escalation patients. Three dose-escalation patients achieved partial responses, one with hepatocellular carcinoma and two with cutaneous melanoma. The point of sequencing TCRbeta in the periphery was to test whether ivuxolimab changed TCR sequence diversity and drove clonal T-cell expansion. The paper covers the monotherapy dose-escalation part of the phase I ivuxolimab trial, which included N ≈ 54 patients.

Genomic DNA was isolated from the sorted cells so that the TCRbeta CDR3 region could be sequenced. The immunoSEQ Assay was used to sequence the TCRbeta CDR3 regions. In its TCRdb copy, this immuneACCESS table keeps in-frame sequences only and misses some clones. Where compared with another copy, unresolved V genes explain less than half of these, and the others have no known cause. This sample gives around 56,000 clones in total; about 80% of them show up just once. The ten largest clones capture under 4.5% of the sample. Regarding this clone: Its antigen target is currently unknown. Within one base of it there is no much larger clone, and no base qualities were kept.

The trial excluded patients who had a history of autoimmune disease or were on systemic immunosuppression. Peripheral blood for TCR sequencing was drawn from every dose cohort at baseline, at cycle 4 day 1 and at cycle 7 day 1. Samples came from an open-label, multicenter, first-in-human phase I dose-escalation trial of ivuxolimab. Adults with locally advanced or metastatic melanoma, renal cell carcinoma, hepatocellular carcinoma or head and neck squamous cell carcinoma were enrolled in the trial. Before TCR sequencing, CD4+ T cells and CD8+ T cells from peripheral blood were sorted into separate populations. From the cysteine through the phenylalanine, the CDR3 covers 13 amino acids. This entry keeps only the CDR3 DNA: 39 bases, framed from base 1. CDR1 and CDR2, looked up from the germline V gene (reference sequence), are LNHDA and SQIVND. Trimming at the junction amounts to 4 bases on V and 6 bases on J, and the germline ends lie 11 bases apart.

What the authors observed across the whole study: Antigen specificity was not determined for the clonally expanded peripheral T cells. Partial responders in the 0.1-3.0 mg/kg groups had among the lowest normalized peripheral clonal expansion, especially among CD8+ T cells. Low levels of normalized T-cell clonal expansion were also seen in some patients who did not respond. Clonal expansion of both CD4+ and CD8+ blood T cells was observed from baseline to week 6 at doses 0.1 to 3.0 mg/kg. After ivuxolimab, more expanded clones were found on average in CD8+ T cells than in CD4+ T cells.

Recombination connected TRBV19 to TRBJ2-3, with TRBD1 perhaps the D gene, on 6 matching bases. This specimen consisted of CD4+ or CD8+ T cells sorted from blood, obtained in a trial of the OX40 agonist ivuxolimab. The receptor was isolated from an adult with an advanced solid tumor such as melanoma, head and neck, liver or kidney cancer. The sequenced DNA: TGTGCCAGTAGTACCACAGGGCTGGATACGCAGTATTTT. Protein translation: CASSTTGLDTQYF. Beyond the CDR3, the reference TRBV19 and TRBJ2-3 genes provide the residues; the full variable domain reads: DGGITQSPKYLFRKEGQNVTLSCEQNLNHDAMYWYRQDPGQGLRLIYYSQIVNDFQKGDIAEGYSVSREKKESFPLTVTSAQKNPTAFYLCASSTTGLDTQYFGPGTRLTVL.